This T cell receptor (beta chain) is from a study of shared clonotypes between healthy human individuals. The data were produced by immunoSEQ multiplex PCR, yet TCRdb's version contains in-frame clones alone and is incomplete. Of around 1.5 million clones in the sample, 95% to 99% were seen once. Splitting of CD4+ cells produced CD45RA+ naive and CD45RA-negative memory subsets. The V segment lost 4 bases and the J segment 9 bases; nucleotides outside the gene matches: 10. The CDR3 sequence is 14 residues long. Germline assignment: CDR1 SGDLS and CDR2 YYNGEE. This sequence originates from a young man in good health. Specimen: naive CD4+ T cells sorted from blood. The sample's subset: CD45RA+ positively selected. The chain uses TRBV9 and TRBJ2-1, with 7 bases identical to TRBD2. The CDR3 region has the DNA TGTGCCAGCAGCACGATGGGGACTATCAGTGAGCAGTTCTTC. Amino acid sequence: CASSTMGTISEQFF.